A single sample is the source of the 26 T cell receptor beta chains below, sequenced in a study of CD8+ T cells in alopecia areata. Reverse transcription of extracted RNA yielded cDNA, which provided the sequencing template. Libraries were prepared by immunoSEQ multiplex PCR; TCRdb keeps only in-frame clonotypes and omits some of them. The sample has about 150,000 clones; 50% to 65% are singletons. As for treatment: oral pan-JAK inhibitor, 5-10 mg twice daily. Material: CD8+ T cells sorted from blood, obtained at week 4, from a patient treated with tofacitinib. Receptors were obtained from a human donor with alopecia areata.

The chain links TRBV5-1 to TRBJ1-5; maybe TRBD1 (5 bases). Germline V gives CDR1 SGHRS, CDR2 YFSETQ. The V gene lost 4 bases and the J gene lost 3 bases, with 14 bases spanning the gap. The CDR3 totals 15 residues. As DNA, the CDR3 is TGCGCCAGCAGCCGCCCTGGGGGTGTCAATCAGCCCCAGCATTTT. It encodes CASSRPGGVNQPQHF.

This clone was seen just once. The rearrangement uses TRBV27 and TRBJ2-7; D remains ambiguous. CDR3 length: 13 residues. Germline lookup yields CDR1 MNHEY and CDR2 SMNVEV (reference sequence). Trimming stripped 3 bases from V and 0 bases from J, with 6 bases between. In nucleotides, the CDR3 is TGTGCCAGCAGTTTCAGAGGCTCCTACGAGCAGTACTTC. It encodes CASSFRGSYEQYF.

V and J are TRBV30 and TRBJ2-5; D unclear. CDR1 GTSNPN and CDR2 SVGIG come from the germline V gene (reference sequence). V was shortened by 5 bases and J by 1 base, with 14 bases between the two germline ends. The CDR3 loop spans 14 amino acids. DNA for the CDR3: TGTGCCTGGTCCCTCGTAAGCTCCCAAGAGACCCAGTACTTC. Translated: CAWSLVSSQETQYF.

The chain is built from TRBV11-2 and TRBJ2-3; TRBD2 agrees at 11 bases. V dropped 4 bases and J dropped 4; count of bases not matched to a gene: 4. This CDR3 has 15 amino acids. Germline CDR1 SGHAT, CDR2 FQNNGV. The CDR3 is CASSSLAGGPDTQYF. Written as DNA, the CDR3 is TGTGCCAGCAGCTCCCTAGCGGGGGGACCAGATACGCAGTATTTT.

V is TRBV5-6 and J is TRBJ1-5, with 10 bases matching TRBD1. CDR1 SGHDT and CDR2 YYEEEE come from the germline V gene. The ends lost 4 bases at V and 2 bases at J; junction bases unmatched: 3. The CDR3 extends over 15 amino acids. The chain's CDR3 is CASSKTGGGNQPQHF. Written as DNA, the CDR3 is TGTGCCAGCAGCAAGACAGGGGGCGGCAATCAGCCCCAGCATTTT.

The V and J genes are TRBV13 and TRBJ2-7; D is unresolved. The CDR3 has 11 amino acids. Trimming stripped 3 bases from V and 2 bases from J, with 2 bases between. In germline, CDR1 is PRHDT, CDR2 FYEKMQ (reference sequence). The CDR3 loop reads CASSFTYEQYF. The CDR3 DNA reads TGTGCCAGCAGCTTCACCTACGAGCAGTACTTC.

This clone occurred a few times. This same CDR3 is encoded by further DNA sequences in the sample. The chain recombines TRBV27 with TRBJ2-1; D is possibly TRBD1 or TRBD2 (5 bases each). The V end was cut by 5 bases, the J end by 5 bases, with 16 bases between. CDR1 MNHEY and CDR2 SMNVEV come from the germline V gene (reference sequence). This CDR3 contains 15 residues. CDR3 in DNA: TGTGCCAGCAGTCCACGAGGGGTGGGGGACAATGAGCAGTTCTTC. It codes for CASSPRGVGDNEQFF.

This clone was recorded a few times. The gene calls are TRBV10-2 and TRBJ2-5, with 9 positions matching TRBD1. Trimming cost V 0 bases and J 4 bases; bases outside gene matches: 0. Germline CDR1 reads WSHSY; CDR2 reads SAAADI. The length of the CDR3 is 14 residues. The CDR3 is CASSESTGGETQYF. The CDR3 nucleotides are TGCGCCAGCAGTGAGTCGACAGGGGGAGAGACCCAGTACTTC.

The rearrangement joins TRBV6-6 to TRBJ2-3, with D possibly TRBD1 on 5 matching bases. The V end was cut by 11 bases, the J end by 4 bases, with 13 bases between. The CDR3 covers 12 residues. Germline V gene data show CDR1 as MNHNY and CDR2 as SVGAGI (reference sequence). The CDR3 DNA follows: TGTGCCGGCGGACACGGCCCAGATACGCAGTATTTT. Translation: CAGGHGPDTQYF.

This clone appeared a single time. CDR3 sequence: CASSSDRGRANVLTF. The CDR3 DNA is TGTGCCAGCAGCTCGGACAGGGGACGGGCCAACGTCCTGACTTTC. V gene TRBV13 combines with J gene TRBJ2-6; TRBD1 matches 9 bases. CDR1 is PRHDT and CDR2 is FYEKMQ in the germline V gene (reference sequence). V was pared by 4 bases and J by 5 bases, with 3 bases of the junction left unmatched. This CDR3 is built from 15 residues. Full variable domain (missing parts from reference TRBV13 and TRBJ2-6): AAGVIQSPRHLIKEKRETATLKCYPIPRHDTVYWYQQGPGQDPQFLISFYEKMQSDKGSIPDRFSAQQFSDYHSELNMSSLELGDSALYFCASSSDRGRANVLTFGAGSRLTVL.

In its sample, this clone was seen a few times. The V gene is TRBV29-1, the J gene TRBJ2-1; D remains ambiguous. V was trimmed by 6 bases and J by 5 bases, leaving 11 bases between them. The CDR3 runs to 12 residues. Germline CDR1 SQVTM, CDR2 ANQGSEA. DNA of the CDR3: TGCAGCGTGCCCCAGGCCGACAATGAGCAGTTCTTC. This translates into CSVPQADNEQFF.

The chain employs TRBV19 and TRBJ1-2; 9 bases map to TRBD1. This CDR3 spans 15 amino acids. The V and J ends lost 1 base and 4 bases, in that order; junction bases with no gene match: 4. Looked up from germline, CDR1 is LNHDA and CDR2 is SQIVND (reference sequence). CDR3 coding DNA: TGTGCCAGTAGTATAGCACGGACAGGGGTCTATGGCTACACCTTC. Residues: CASSIARTGVYGYTF.

The CDR3 DNA follows: TGTGCCAGCAGTCCTCAGGGGGTTGGCACTGAAGCTTTCTTT. It yields the protein CASSPQGVGTEAFF. This chain uses TRBV5-6 with TRBJ1-1; 7 bases map to TRBD1. Trimming at V came to 5 bases and at J to 4 bases, leaving 8 bases not matched to a gene. Germline CDR1 and CDR2: SGHDT and YYEEEE. The CDR3 spans 14 residues.

In its sample, this clone was seen once. The chain is built from TRBV7-2 and TRBJ2-1; D is undetermined. Looked up from germline, CDR1 is SGHTA and CDR2 is FQGNSA. The CDR3 loop spans 19 amino acids. Trimming pared 1 base from V and 6 bases from J, leaving 25 bases between. CDR3 residues: CASSLEPRWESTYSNEQFF. CDR3 nucleotide sequence: TGTGCCAGCAGCTTAGAACCCCGGTGGGAATCCACATACAGCAATGAGCAGTTCTTC.

This clone occurred a few times. The V call is TRBV29-1, the J call TRBJ1-4; tentative D call: TRBD1 (5 bases). The CDR3 runs to 13 residues. The germline V gene encodes CDR1 SQVTM and CDR2 ANQGSEA. Trimming pared 5 bases from V and 5 bases from J, leaving 12 bases between. CDR3 residues: CSVLGEGNEKLFF. The CDR3 DNA sequence: TGCAGCGTTCTGGGGGAGGGCAATGAAAAACTGTTTTTT.

This chain joins TRBV29-1 and TRBJ2-3; TRBD2 matches 8 bases. Germline CDR1 SQVTM, CDR2 ANQGSEA. V lost 0 bases, J lost 5 bases, and 22 bases stayed unmatched. The CDR3 has 20 residues. DNA for the CDR3: TGCAGCGTTGAAGATGACACGGGCCCTTTTGACGGGGGGGCCAAAGATACGCAGTATTTT. This sequence encodes CSVEDDTGPFDGGAKDTQYF.

This clone was seen only once. The V call is TRBV5-1, the J call TRBJ2-5, with 9 bases that match TRBD1. V was clipped by 3 bases and J by 5 bases; unmatched bases: 11. This CDR3 contains 16 residues. The germline V gene has CDR1 SGHRS and CDR2 YFSETQ. The CDR3, as DNA: TGCGCCAGCAGCTGGGCTTACAGGGGGCTTGAGGAGACCCAGTACTTC. It encodes CASSWAYRGLEETQYF.

The chain combines TRBV4-3 with TRBJ1-2; the D is unclear. Trimming removed 0 bases from V and 8 bases from J, with 7 bases in between. Germline assignment: CDR1 LGHNA and CDR2 YSLEER. This CDR3 comprises 12 residues. As DNA, the CDR3 is TGCGCCAGCAGCCAAGATATGGGAGGCTACACCTTC. Residues: CASSQDMGGYTF.

The sample holds a few counts of this clone. The chain combines TRBV5-1 with TRBJ1-1; maybe TRBD1 (6 bases). The germline V gene encodes CDR1 SGHRS and CDR2 YFSETQ. Trimming took 0 bases from V and 8 from J, leaving 11 bases between them. There are 13 residues in the CDR3. The CDR3 DNA reads as TGCGCCAGCAGCTTGGACAGGGTTTTCGAAGCTTTCTTT. It specifies CASSLDRVFEAFF.

This clone was picked up a small number of times. This chain links TRBV7-8 with TRBJ2-7; tentatively, D is TRBD1 (6 bases). There are 15 residues in the CDR3. V lost 1 base and J 6 bases, leaving 16 bases between the germline ends. Germline V gene sequence: CDR1 SGHVS, CDR2 FQNEAQ. The CDR3: CASSLVQGIGREQYF. The CDR3, as DNA: TGTGCCAGCAGCTTAGTCCAGGGGATCGGTCGCGAGCAGTACTTC.

This chain connects TRBV14 to TRBJ2-1; TRBD1 agrees at 8 bases. Germline CDR1 reads SGHDN; CDR2 reads FVKESK. The V segment lost 4 bases and the J segment 3 bases; nucleotides outside the gene matches: 5. This CDR3 region has 15 residues. The DNA of the CDR3 is TGTGCCAGCAGCCCGAGACAGGGGATCTACAATGAGCAGTTCTTC. It specifies CASSPRQGIYNEQFF. The full variable domain, its missing parts supplied by reference TRBV14 and TRBJ2-1, is EAGVTQFPSHSVIEKGQTVTLRCDPISGHDNLYWYRRVMGKEIKFLLHFVKESKQDESGMPNNRFLAERTGGTYSTLKVQPAELEDSGVYFCASSPRQGIYNEQFFGPGTRLTVL.

The chain employs TRBV25-1 and TRBJ1-1; D gene uncertain. Between the trimmed V and J ends, which lost 5 bases and 0 bases, there was a span of 7 bases. Looked up from germline, CDR1 is MGHDK and CDR2 is SYGVNS. The CDR3 runs to 13 residues. CDR3 nucleotide sequence: TGTGCCAGCAGTAACGGAATGAACACTGAAGCTTTCTTT. Amino acids: CASSNGMNTEAFF.

This clone appeared a few times. V is TRBV14 and J is TRBJ2-5, with D hard to call. CDR3 size: 13 residues. Trimming removed 3 bases from V and 1 base from J, with 6 bases in between. In germline, CDR1 is SGHDN, CDR2 FVKESK. The CDR3 loop reads CASSQRSQETQYF. DNA for the CDR3: TGTGCCAGCAGCCAGAGGAGCCAAGAGACCCAGTACTTC.

This clone was recorded a few times. The chain has TRBV29-1 and TRBJ2-5; no definite D call. Trimming left V 0 bases short and J 5 bases short, with 4 bases between. Germline CDR1 is SQVTM and CDR2 is ANQGSEA. This CDR3 is 11 amino acids long. The DNA of the CDR3 is TGCAGCGTTGAAGAATGGGAGACCCAGTACTTC. It yields the protein CSVEEWETQYF.

This clone was detected a few times. This chain links TRBV29-1 with TRBJ2-7; 11 nucleotides match TRBD2. V trimming: 5 bases; J trimming: 0 bases; junction bases outside the gene matches: 12. The V gene's germline CDR1 is SQVTM and CDR2 ANQGSEA. The CDR3 consists of 17 residues. For the CDR3, the DNA is TGCAGCGTTCGTACTAGCGGGGGCGTTAGGAGCTCCTACGAGCAGTACTTC. It codes for CSVRTSGGVRSSYEQYF.

V is TRBV9 and J is TRBJ1-2; D perhaps matches TRBD1 (6 bases). CDR1 and CDR2 from the germline V gene are SGDLS and YYNGEE. CDR3 length equals 15 residues. V was trimmed by 3 bases and J by 0 bases, leaving 12 bases between them. In DNA form, the CDR3 reads TGTGCCAGCAGCGGCTACAGGGAAACTAACTATGGCTACACCTTC. Protein product: CASSGYRETNYGYTF.